This T cell receptor (beta chain) was retrieved from a study of T cell repertoires in cytomegalovirus infection (dated by TCRdb to the late 2010s). Regarding the research as a whole: The HLA type of each donor mattered for the analysis, because public TCR beta signatures pointed to carriage of CMV infection along with the matching HLA type. The study at large found these results: In both this cohort and an independent cohort of some 350 donors, the cumulative frequency of public TCR beta family members distinguished carriers of CMV infection plus the relevant HLA type. The ex vivo response was dominated by HLA-C-restricted CMV-specific TCR beta clonotypes, which also provided the single most frequent clonotype in two of eight donors.

Note on this clonotype: What this receptor recognizes is not known. No much larger clonotype is one base removed from it; base qualities were not supplied.

TCRdb shows the sequencer as Illumina HiSeq 1500. Starting from the raw public reads, TCRdb applied fastp trimming at Q25, assembled clones with MiXCR and retained in-frame beta chains. Identical CDR3 proteins give one entry, which carries the most common genes and DNA. The sample contains approximately 500,000 distinct CDR3 sequences, more than 15% of them found a single time. Of the sample, 20% to 30% falls within the top ten clones. CDR1 and CDR2 were assigned from the germline V gene (reference sequence) as SEHNR and FQNEAQ. V trim: 7 bases; J trim: 2 bases; unmatched bases: 8. From the cysteine up to the phenylalanine, the CDR3 has a length of 14 residues. Of all the DNA, just the CDR3 is kept, 42 bases in frame from base 1.

The clonotype comes from a human donor in good health (CMV status not recorded). Some clones in this sample may be carry-over from other donors' samples. Sequencing was carried out using CD8+ T cells from PBMCs. The V and J genes are TRBV7-9 and TRBJ2-7, with 7 junctional bases fitting TRBD1. The nucleotide sequence is given as TGTGCCAGCATGGCTCGGGACAGCACCTACGAGCAGTACTTC. Translated, this gives CASMARDSTYEQYF.